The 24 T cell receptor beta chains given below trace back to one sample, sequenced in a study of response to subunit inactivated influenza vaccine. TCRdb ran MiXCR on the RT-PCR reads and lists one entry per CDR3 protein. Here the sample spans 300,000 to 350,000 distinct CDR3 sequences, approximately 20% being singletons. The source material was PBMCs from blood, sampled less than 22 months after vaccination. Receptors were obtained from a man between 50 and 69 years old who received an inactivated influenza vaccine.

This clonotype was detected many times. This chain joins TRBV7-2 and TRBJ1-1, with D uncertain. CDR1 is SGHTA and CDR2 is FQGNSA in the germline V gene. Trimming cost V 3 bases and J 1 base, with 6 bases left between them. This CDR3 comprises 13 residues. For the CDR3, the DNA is TGTGCCAGCAGCTTTAATCGGAACACTGAAGCTTTCTTT. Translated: CASSFNRNTEAFF.

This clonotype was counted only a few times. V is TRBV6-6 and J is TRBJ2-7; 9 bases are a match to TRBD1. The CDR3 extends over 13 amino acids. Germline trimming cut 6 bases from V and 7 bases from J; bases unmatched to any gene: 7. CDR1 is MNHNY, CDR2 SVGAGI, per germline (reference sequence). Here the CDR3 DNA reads TGTGCCAGCAGCCCGACAGGGGGTCGTGAGCAGTACTTC. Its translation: CASSPTGGREQYF.

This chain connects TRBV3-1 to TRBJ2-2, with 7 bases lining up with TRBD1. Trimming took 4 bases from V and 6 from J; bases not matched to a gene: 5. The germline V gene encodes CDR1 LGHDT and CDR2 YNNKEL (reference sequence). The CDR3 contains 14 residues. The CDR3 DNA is TGTGCCAGCAGCCCCCAGGGGGTTGCCGGGGAGCTGTTTTTT. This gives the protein CASSPQGVAGELFF.

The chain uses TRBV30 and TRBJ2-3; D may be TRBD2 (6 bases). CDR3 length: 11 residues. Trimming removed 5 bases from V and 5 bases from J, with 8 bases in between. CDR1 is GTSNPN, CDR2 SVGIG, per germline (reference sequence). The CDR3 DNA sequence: TGTGCCTGGGGGACTGTAGATACGCAGTATTTT. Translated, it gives CAWGTVDTQYF.

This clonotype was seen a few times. CDR3: CASSLAGLSNQPQHF. The CDR3 DNA follows: TGTGCCAGCAGTTTAGCGGGGTTGAGCAATCAGCCCCAGCATTTT. The chain has TRBV12-3 or TRBV12-4 and TRBJ1-5; D unresolved. The CDR3 sequence is 15 residues long. Trimming pared 0 bases from V and 1 base from J, leaving 7 bases between.

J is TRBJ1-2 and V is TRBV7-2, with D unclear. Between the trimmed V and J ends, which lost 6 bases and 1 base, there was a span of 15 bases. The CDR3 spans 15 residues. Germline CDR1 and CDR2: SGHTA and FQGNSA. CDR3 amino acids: CASSSSFRGNYGYTF. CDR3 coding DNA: TGTGCCAGCAGTTCCTCTTTCCGGGGTAACTATGGCTACACCTTC.

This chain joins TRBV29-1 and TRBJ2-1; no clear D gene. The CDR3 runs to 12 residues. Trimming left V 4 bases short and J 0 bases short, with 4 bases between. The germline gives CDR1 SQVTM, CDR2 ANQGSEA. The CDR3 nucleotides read TGCAGCGTTGCCCCCTCCTACAATGAGCAGTTCTTC. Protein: CSVAPSYNEQFF.

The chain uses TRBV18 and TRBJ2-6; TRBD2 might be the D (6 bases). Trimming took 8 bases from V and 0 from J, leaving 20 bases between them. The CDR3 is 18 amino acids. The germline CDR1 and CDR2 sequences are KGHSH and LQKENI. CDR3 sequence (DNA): TGTGCCAGCCCTCTACCCGGGACTCCAATCTCTGGGGCCAACGTCCTGACTTTC. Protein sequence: CASPLPGTPISGANVLTF.

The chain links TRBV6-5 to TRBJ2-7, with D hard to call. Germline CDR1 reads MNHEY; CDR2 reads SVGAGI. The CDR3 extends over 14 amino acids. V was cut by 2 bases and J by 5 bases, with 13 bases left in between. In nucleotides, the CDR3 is TGTGCCAGCAGTTACACTTCGGCAACCCACGAGCAGTACTTC. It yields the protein CASSYTSATHEQYF.

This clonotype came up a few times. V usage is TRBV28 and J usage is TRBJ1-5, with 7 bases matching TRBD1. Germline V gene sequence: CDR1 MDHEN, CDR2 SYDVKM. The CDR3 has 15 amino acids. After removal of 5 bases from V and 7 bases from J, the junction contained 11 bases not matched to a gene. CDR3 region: CASSLRQGLLQPQHF. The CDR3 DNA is TGTGCCAGCAGTCTGCGACAGGGTTTGTTACAGCCCCAGCATTTT.

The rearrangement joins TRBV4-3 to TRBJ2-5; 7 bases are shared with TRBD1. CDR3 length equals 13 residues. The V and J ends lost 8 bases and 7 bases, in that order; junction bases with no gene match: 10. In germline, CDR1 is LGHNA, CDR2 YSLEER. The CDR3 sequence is CASRTGYTGTQYF. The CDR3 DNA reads TGCGCCAGCCGGACAGGATATACAGGGACCCAGTACTTC.

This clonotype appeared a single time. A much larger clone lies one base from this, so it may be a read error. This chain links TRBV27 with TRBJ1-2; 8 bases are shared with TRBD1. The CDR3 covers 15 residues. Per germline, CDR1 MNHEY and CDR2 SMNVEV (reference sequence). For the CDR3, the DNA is TGTGCCAGCAGGCCCGGACAGGGATTTGACTATTGCTACACCTTC. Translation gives CASRPGQGFDYCYTF.

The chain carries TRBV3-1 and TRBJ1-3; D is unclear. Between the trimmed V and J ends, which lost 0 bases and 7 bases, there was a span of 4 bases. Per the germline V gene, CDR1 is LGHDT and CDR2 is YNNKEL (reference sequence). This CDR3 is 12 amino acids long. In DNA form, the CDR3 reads TGTGCCAGCAGCCAAGACCACAACACCATATATTTT. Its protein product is CASSQDHNTIYF. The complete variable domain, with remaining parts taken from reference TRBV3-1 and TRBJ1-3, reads DTAVSQTPKYLVTQMGNDKSIKCEQNLGHDTMYWYKQDSKKFLKIMFSYNNKELIINETVPNRFSPKSPDKAHLNLHINSLELGDSAVYFCASSQDHNTIYFGEGSWLTVV.

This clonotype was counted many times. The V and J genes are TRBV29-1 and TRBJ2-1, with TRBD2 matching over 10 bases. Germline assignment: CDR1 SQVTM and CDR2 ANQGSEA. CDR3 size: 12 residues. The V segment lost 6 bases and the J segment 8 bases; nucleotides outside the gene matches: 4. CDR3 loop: CSVSTSGHEQFF. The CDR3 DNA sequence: TGCAGCGTATCGACTAGCGGGCATGAGCAGTTCTTC.

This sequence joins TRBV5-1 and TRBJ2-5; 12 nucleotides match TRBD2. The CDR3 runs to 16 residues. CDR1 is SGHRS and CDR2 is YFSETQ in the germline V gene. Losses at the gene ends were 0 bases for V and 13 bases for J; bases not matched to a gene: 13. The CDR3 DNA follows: TGCGCCAGCAGCTTGGATGGGACTAGCGGGTCCGTACGATCGTACTTC. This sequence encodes CASSLDGTSGSVRSYF.

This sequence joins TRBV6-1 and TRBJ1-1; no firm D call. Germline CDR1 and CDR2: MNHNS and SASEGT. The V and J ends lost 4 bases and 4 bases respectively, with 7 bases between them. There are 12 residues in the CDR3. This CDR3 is CASSATTTEAFF. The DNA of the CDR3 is TGTGCCAGCAGTGCCACTACCACTGAAGCTTTCTTT.

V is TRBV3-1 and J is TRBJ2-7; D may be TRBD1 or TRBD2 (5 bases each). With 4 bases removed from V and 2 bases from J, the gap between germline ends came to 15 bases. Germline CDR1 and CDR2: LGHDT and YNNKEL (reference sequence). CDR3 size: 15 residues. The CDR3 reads CASSPSGRDAYEQYF. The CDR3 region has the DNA TGTGCCAGCAGCCCCTCGGGCAGGGACGCCTACGAGCAGTACTTC.

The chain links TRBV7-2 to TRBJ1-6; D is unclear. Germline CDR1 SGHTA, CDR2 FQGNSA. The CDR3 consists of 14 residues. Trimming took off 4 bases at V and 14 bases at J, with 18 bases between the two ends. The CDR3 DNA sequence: TGTGCCAGCAGCTCCCACGCGGGTTCTGGCACCCTCCACTTT. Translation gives CASSSHAGSGTLHF. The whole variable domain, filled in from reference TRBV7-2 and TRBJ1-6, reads GAGVSQSPSNKVTEKGKDVELRCDPISGHTALYWYRQSLGQGLEFLIYFQGNSAPDKSGLPSDRFSAERTGGSVSTLTIQRTQQEDSAVYLCASSSHAGSGTLHFGNGTRLTVT.

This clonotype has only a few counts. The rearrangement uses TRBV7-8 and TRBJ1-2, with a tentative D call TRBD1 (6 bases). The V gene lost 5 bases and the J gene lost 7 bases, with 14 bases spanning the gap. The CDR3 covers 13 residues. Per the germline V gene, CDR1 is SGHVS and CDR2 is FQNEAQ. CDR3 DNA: TGTGCCAGCAGCCCCGGAGGGGGACGTGGCTACACCTTC. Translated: CASSPGGGRGYTF.

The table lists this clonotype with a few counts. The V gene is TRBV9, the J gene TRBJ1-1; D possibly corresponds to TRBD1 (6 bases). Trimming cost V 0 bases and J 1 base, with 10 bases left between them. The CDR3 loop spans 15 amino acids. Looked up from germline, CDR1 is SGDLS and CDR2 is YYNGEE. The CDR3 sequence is CASSVASTGNTEAFF. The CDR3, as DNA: TGTGCCAGCAGCGTAGCTTCGACAGGGAACACTGAAGCTTTCTTT.

CDR3 region: CASSLRGRSTGELFF. The CDR3 DNA reads TGCGCCAGCAGCTTGCGCGGGAGATCCACCGGGGAGCTGTTTTTT. The chain uses TRBV5-1 and TRBJ2-2, with 7 bases lining up with TRBD2. The V gene end was trimmed by 1 base and the J gene end by 4 bases; junction bases not matched to a gene: 4. The CDR3 loop spans 15 amino acids. Germline V gene lookup returns CDR1 SGHRS and CDR2 YFSETQ.

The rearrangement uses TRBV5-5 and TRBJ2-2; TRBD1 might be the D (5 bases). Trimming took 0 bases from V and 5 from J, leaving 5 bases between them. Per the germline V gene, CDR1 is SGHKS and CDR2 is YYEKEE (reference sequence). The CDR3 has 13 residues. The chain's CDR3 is CASSLEGTGELFF. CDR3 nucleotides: TGTGCCAGCAGCTTGGAGGGGACCGGGGAGCTGTTTTTT.

The CDR3 DNA sequence: TGTGCCAGCAGGTTTTGGGGAAATGTGAACTATGGCTACACCTTC. Its translation is CASRFWGNVNYGYTF. The J gene is TRBJ1-2, the V gene TRBV12-3 or TRBV12-4; no reliable D call. V shed 6 bases and J shed 2 bases, with 16 bases lying between them. There are 15 residues in the CDR3.

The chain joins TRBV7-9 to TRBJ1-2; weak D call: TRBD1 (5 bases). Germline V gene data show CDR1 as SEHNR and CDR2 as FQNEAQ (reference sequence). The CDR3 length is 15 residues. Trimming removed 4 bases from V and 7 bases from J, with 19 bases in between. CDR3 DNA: TGTGCCAGCAGCTCTGACAGTCTAAAACTTTCTGGCTACACCTTC. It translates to CASSSDSLKLSGYTF.